This T cell receptor beta chain came from a study of long-term antiretroviral therapy in people with HIV. Overall study: The immediate-ART recommendation dates to 2015, and the earliest samples predate it by about a decade. Broader study findings: Before ART, certain clones expanded, and these dominated the repertoire at all time points.

Germline values: CDR1 ENHRY, CDR2 SYGVKD. The CDR3 covers 16 residues. V gave up 0 bases and J gave up 2 bases, with 13 bases separating them. Comment on this clone: What it binds is unknown.

Version v3.0 of the immunoSEQ assay ran at survey level. Here immunoSEQ multiplex PCR was the method, and the copy in TCRdb shows in-frame clones only, minus some. The data hold more than 25,000 clones, with 80% to 90% observed a single time. The TCR comes from a man in his forties with HIV. The material was unsorted PBMCs, obtained 3 years after starting antiretroviral therapy. V is TRBV10-3 and J is TRBJ2-5; D not certain. CDR3 loop: CAISESPLAEQETQYF. CDR3 nucleotides: TGTGCCATCAGTGAGTCTCCGTTGGCGGAGCAAGAGACCCAGTACTTC.